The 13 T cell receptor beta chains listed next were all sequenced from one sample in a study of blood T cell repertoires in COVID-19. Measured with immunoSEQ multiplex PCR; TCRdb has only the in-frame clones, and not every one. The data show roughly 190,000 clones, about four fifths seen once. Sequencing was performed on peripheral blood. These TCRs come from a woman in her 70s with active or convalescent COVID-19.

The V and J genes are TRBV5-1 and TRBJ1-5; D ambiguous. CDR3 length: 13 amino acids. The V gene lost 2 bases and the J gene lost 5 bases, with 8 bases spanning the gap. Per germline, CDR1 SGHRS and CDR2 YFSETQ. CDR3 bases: TGCGCCAGCAGCTTCGGGGTAGATCAGCCCCAGCATTTT. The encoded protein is CASSFGVDQPQHF.

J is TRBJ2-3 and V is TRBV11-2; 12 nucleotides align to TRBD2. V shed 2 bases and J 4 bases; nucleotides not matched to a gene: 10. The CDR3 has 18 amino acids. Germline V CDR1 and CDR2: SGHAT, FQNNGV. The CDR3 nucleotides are TGTGCCAGCAGCTTAAGAGCTAGCGGGAGGGTTTTTTCAGATACGCAGTATTTT. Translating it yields CASSLRASGRVFSDTQYF.

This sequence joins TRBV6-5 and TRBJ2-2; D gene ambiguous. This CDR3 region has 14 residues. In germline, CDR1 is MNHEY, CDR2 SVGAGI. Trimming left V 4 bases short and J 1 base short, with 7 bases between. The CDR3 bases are TGTGCCAGCAGTTCGACGGGGAACACCGGGGAGCTGTTTTTT. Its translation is CASSSTGNTGELFF.

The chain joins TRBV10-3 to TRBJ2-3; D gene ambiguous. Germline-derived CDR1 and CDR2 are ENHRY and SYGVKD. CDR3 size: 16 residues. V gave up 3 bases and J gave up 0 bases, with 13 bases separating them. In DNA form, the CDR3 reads TGTGCCATCAGTGAAAACAGTTTGTCTAGCACAGATACGCAGTATTTT. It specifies CAISENSLSSTDTQYF.

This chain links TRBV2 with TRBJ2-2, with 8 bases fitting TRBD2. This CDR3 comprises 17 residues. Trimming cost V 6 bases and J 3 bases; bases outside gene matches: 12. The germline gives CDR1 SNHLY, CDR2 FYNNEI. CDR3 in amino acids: CASRRGSRGGDTGELFF. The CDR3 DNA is TGTGCCAGCAGGAGGGGATCTCGGGGGGGTGACACCGGGGAGCTGTTTTTT.

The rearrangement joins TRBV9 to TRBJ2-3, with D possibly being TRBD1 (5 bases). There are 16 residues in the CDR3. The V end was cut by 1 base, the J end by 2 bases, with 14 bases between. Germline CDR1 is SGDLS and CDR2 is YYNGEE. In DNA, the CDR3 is TGTGCCAGCAGCGTACGAACAGGTAGTAACACAGATACGCAGTATTTT. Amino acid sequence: CASSVRTGSNTDTQYF.

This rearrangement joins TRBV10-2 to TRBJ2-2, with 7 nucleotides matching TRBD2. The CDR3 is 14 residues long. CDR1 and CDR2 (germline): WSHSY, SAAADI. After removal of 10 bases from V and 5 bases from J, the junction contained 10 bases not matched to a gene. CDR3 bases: TGCGCCACCCGGGAGGTCCGATATACCGGGGAGCTGTTTTTT. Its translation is CATREVRYTGELFF.

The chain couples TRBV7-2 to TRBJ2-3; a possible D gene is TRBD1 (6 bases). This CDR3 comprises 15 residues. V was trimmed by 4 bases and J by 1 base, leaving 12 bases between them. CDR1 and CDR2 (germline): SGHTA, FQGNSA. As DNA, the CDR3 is TGTGCCAGCAGCTCAAAACAGGGTCGCACAGATACGCAGTATTTT. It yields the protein CASSSKQGRTDTQYF.

DNA of the CDR3: TGCAGTGCTAGTTCCGTCCGGGCTAGCCTGAACTACGAGCAGTACTTC. It specifies CSASSVRASLNYEQYF. This sequence joins TRBV20-1 and TRBJ2-7; D possibly corresponds to TRBD2 (5 bases). This CDR3 contains 16 residues. V shed 3 bases and J shed 3 bases, with 21 bases lying between them. Germline values: CDR1 DFQATT, CDR2 SNEGSKA (reference sequence).

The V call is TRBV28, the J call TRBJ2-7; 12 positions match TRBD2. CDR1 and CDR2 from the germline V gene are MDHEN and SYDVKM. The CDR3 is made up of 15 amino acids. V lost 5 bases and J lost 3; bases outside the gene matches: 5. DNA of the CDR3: TGTGCCAGCAGTACCGGACTAGCGGGATTCTACGAGCAGTACTTC. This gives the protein CASSTGLAGFYEQYF. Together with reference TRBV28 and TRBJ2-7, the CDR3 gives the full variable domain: DVKVTQSSRYLVKRTGEKVFLECVQDMDHENMFWYRQDPGLGLRLIYFSYDVKMKEKGDIPEGYSVSREKKERFSLILESASTNQTSMYLCASSTGLAGFYEQYFGPGTRLTVT.

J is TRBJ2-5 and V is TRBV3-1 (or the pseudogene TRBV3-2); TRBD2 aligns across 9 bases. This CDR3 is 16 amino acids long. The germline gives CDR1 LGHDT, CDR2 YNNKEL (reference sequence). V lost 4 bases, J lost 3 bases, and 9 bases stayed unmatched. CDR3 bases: TGTGCCAGCAGCCTCGGGACTAGCCCCGGAGAAGAGACCCAGTACTTC. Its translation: CASSLGTSPGEETQYF.

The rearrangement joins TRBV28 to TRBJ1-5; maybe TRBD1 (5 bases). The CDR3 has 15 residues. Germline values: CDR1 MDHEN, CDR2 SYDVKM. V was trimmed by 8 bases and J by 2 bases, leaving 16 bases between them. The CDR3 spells CASSSGGWGNQPQHF. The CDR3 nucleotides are TGTGCCAGCTCGTCGGGGGGTTGGGGCAATCAGCCCCAGCATTTT.

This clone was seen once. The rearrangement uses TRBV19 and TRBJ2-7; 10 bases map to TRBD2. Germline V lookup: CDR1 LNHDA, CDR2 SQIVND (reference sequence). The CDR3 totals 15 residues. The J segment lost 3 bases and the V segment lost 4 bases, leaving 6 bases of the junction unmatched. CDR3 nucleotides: TGTGCCAGTAGTACGCTAGCGGGGGAGCGCTACGAGCAGTACTTC. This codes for CASSTLAGERYEQYF.